This T cell receptor beta chain was found in a study of shared clonotypes between healthy human individuals. Whole-study context: Three plates each covered CD4 naive and memory; CD8 naive two, CD8 memory one.

Germline CDR1 is SNHLY and CDR2 is FYNNEI. Trimming shortened V by 1 base and J by 0 bases, and 16 bases separated the two germline ends. There are 18 residues in the CDR3. Running of the assay took place at deep level. In the authors' methods: ImmunoSEQ gave junction-only sequences without quality scores, so filtering differed. Here immunoSEQ multiplex PCR was the method, and the copy in TCRdb shows in-frame clones only, minus some. V and J calls plus clone size are reproduced from that table; the DNA served to infer D and trimming. The sample has under 2,500,000 clones; around 95% are singletons. This sequence joins TRBV2 and TRBJ1-3; D gene ambiguous. This TCR derives from a man between 18 and 35 years old in good health. Material for sequencing was naive CD4+ T cells sorted from blood. Sample subset: CD45RA+ positively selected. The CDR3 loop reads CASSEVAVRASSGNTIYF. CDR3 coding DNA: TGTGCCAGCAGTGAAGTCGCAGTGCGGGCCTCCTCTGGAAACACCATATATTTT.